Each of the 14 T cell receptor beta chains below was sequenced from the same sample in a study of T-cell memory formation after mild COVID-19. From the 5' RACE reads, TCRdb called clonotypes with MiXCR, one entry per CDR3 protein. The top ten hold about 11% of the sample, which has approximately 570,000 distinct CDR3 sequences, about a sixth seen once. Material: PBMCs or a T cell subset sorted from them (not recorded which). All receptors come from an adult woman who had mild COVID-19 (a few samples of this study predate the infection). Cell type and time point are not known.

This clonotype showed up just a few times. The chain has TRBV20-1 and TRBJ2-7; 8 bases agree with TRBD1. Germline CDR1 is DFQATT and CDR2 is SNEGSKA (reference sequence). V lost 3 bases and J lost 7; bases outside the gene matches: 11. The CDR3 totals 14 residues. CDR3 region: CSASPQGVTWEQYF. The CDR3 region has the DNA TGCAGTGCTAGCCCACAGGGGGTTACCTGGGAGCAGTACTTC.

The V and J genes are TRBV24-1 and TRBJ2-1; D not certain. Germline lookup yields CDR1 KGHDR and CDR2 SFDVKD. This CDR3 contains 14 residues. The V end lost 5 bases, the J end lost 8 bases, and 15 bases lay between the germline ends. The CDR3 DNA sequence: TGTGCCACCAGTGGTTACCCCATGTCTGATGAGCAGTTCTTC. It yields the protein CATSGYPMSDEQFF.

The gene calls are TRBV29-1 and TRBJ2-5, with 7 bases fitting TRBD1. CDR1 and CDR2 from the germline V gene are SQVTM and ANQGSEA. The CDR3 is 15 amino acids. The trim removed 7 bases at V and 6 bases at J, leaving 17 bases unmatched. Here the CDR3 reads CSAKPTGWQGKTQYF. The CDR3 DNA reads TGCAGCGCCAAACCGACAGGGTGGCAAGGAAAGACCCAGTACTTC.

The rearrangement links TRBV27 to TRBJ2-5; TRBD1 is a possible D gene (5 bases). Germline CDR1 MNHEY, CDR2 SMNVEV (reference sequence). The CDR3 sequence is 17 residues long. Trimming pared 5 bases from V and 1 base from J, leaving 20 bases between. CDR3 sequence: CASSPPGATTTQETQYF. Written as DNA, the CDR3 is TGTGCCAGCAGTCCACCTGGGGCGACCACGACCCAAGAGACCCAGTACTTC.

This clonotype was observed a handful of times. Here the CDR3 reads CASSLRLAVYNEQFF. The CDR3 region has the DNA TGCGCCAGCAGCCTTAGACTAGCGGTCTACAATGAGCAGTTCTTC. The chain carries TRBV5-1 and TRBJ2-1; 9 nucleotides line up with TRBD2. From germline, CDR1 is SGHRS and CDR2 YFSETQ. The CDR3 covers 15 residues. The junction had 5 bases not matched to a gene; V was cut back by 4 bases and J by 3 bases. Full variable domain (outside the CDR3, taken from reference TRBV5-1 and TRBJ2-1): KAGVTQTPRYLIKTRGQQVTLSCSPISGHRSVSWYQQTPGQGLQFLFEYFSETQRNKGNFPGRFSGRQFSNSRSEMNVSTLELGDSALYLCASSLRLAVYNEQFFGPGTRLTVL.

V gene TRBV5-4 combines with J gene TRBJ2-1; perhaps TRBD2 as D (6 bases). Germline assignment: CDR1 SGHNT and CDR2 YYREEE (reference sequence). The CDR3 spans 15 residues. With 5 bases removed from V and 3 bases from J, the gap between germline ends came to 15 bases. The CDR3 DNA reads TGTGCCAGCAGGCCCTGGGTAGCGGACTACAATGAGCAGTTCTTC. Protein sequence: CASRPWVADYNEQFF.

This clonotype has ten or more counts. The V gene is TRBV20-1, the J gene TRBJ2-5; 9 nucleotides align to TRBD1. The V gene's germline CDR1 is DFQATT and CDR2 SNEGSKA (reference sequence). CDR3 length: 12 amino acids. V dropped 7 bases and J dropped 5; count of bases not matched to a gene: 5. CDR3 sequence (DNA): TGCAGTGTCACAGGGGGCCGGGAGACCCAGTACTTC. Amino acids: CSVTGGRETQYF.

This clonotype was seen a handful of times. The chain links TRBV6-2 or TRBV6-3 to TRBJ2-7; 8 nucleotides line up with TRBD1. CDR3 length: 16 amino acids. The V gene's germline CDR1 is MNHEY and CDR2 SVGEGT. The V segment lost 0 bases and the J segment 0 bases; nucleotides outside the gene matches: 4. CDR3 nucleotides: TGTGCCAGCAGTTACTCTTGGGACAGGAGCTCCTACGAGCAGTACTTC. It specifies CASSYSWDRSSYEQYF.

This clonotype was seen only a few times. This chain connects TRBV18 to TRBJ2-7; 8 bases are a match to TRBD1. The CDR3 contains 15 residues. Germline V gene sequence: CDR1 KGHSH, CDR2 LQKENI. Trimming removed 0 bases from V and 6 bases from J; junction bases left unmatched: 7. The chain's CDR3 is CASSPPMGQDGEQYF. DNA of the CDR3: TGTGCCAGCTCACCACCGATGGGACAGGACGGCGAGCAGTACTTC.

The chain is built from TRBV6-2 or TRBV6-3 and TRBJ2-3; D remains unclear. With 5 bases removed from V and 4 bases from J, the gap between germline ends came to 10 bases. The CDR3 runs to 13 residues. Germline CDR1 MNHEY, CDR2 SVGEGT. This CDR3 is CASSTAVPDTQYF. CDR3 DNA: TGTGCCAGCAGTACGGCAGTCCCAGATACGCAGTATTTT.

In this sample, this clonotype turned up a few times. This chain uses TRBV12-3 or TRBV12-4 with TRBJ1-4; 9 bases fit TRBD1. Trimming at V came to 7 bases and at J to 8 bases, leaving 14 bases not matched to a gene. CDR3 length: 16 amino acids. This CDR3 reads CASTPTGGLLGEKLFF. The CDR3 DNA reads TGTGCCAGCACCCCGACAGGGGGACTTCTGGGAGAAAAACTGTTTTTT.

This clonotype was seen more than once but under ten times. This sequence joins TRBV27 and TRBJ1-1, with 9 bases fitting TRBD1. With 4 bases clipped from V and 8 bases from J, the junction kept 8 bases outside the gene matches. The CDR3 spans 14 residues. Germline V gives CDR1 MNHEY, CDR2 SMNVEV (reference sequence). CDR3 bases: TGTGCCAGCAGTTCGTCGGACAGGGGTACCGAAGCTTTCTTT. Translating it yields CASSSSDRGTEAFF.

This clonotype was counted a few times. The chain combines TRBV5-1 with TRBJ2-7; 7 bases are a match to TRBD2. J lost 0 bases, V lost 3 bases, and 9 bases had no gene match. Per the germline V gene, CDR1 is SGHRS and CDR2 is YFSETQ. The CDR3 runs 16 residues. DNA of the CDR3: TGCGCCAGCAGCTCCCGGGGGGTTAGCGGCTCCTACGAGCAGTACTTC. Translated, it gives CASSSRGVSGSYEQYF.

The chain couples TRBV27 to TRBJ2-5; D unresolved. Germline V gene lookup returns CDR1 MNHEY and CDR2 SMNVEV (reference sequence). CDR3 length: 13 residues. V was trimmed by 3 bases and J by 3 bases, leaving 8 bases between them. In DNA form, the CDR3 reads TGTGCCAGCAGTTTTCGGTGGGAAGAGACCCAGTACTTC. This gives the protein CASSFRWEETQYF.